The 20 T cell receptor beta chains below come from one sample, sequenced in a study of blood T cell repertoires in COVID-19. Some clones are missing from TCRdb's copy, which holds only in-frame ones; the method was immunoSEQ multiplex PCR. In the table there are under 250,000 clones, around 88% of which are singletons. Sequencing was performed on peripheral blood. Receptors were obtained from a woman in her twenties or thirties with COVID-19, enrolled during active disease.

The chain carries TRBV28 and TRBJ1-6, with 8 bases that match TRBD1. Unmatched junction bases numbered 6, after V lost 3 bases and J lost 2 bases. CDR1 is MDHEN, CDR2 SYDVKM, per germline. The length of the CDR3 is 17 residues. Here the CDR3 reads CASSFGTGAPYNSPLHF. CDR3 DNA sequence: TGTGCCAGCAGTTTCGGGACAGGTGCACCCTATAATTCACCCCTCCACTTT.

The J gene is TRBJ2-7, the V gene TRBV7-9, with D maybe TRBD1 (6 bases). V shed 5 bases and J shed 0 bases, with 14 bases lying between them. Per germline, CDR1 SEHNR and CDR2 FQNEAQ (reference sequence). CDR3 size: 15 residues. CDR3 amino acids: CASSPSRTVSYEQYF. The CDR3, as DNA: TGTGCCAGCAGCCCCAGCCGGACAGTCTCCTACGAGCAGTACTTC.

This clone has a single count. This chain connects TRBV6-5 to TRBJ1-1; D unclear. This CDR3 is 13 amino acids long. Germline V gene lookup returns CDR1 MNHEY and CDR2 SVGAGI. V was cut by 4 bases and J by 3 bases, with 9 bases left in between. The CDR3 nucleotides read TGTGCCAGCAGTTCCCTGGAGTACACTGAAGCTTTCTTT. Its protein product is CASSSLEYTEAFF.

The CDR3: CASSPIGRERSSGANVLTF. Here the CDR3 DNA reads TGCGCCAGCAGCCCTATCGGACGGGAAAGAAGCTCTGGGGCCAACGTCCTGACTTTC. This chain links TRBV4-1 with TRBJ2-6; a weak D match, TRBD2 (5 bases). The CDR3 runs to 19 residues. Trimming removed 4 bases at V and 0 bases at J, with 19 bases between. Germline V gene lookup returns CDR1 MGHRA and CDR2 YSYEKL.

The gene calls are TRBV5-1 and TRBJ2-1; D ambiguous. Trimming shortened V by 4 bases and J by 0 bases, and 14 bases separated the two germline ends. The CDR3 spans 16 residues. Germline V gives CDR1 SGHRS, CDR2 YFSETQ. As DNA, the CDR3 is TGCGCCAGCAGCCCAACTCCGACAAGCTCCTACAATGAGCAGTTCTTC. It encodes CASSPTPTSSYNEQFF.

The genes are TRBV19 and TRBJ2-3; maybe TRBD1 (6 bases). This CDR3 comprises 15 residues. Trimming pared 7 bases from V and 0 bases from J, leaving 14 bases between. Germline V CDR1 and CDR2: LNHDA, SQIVND (reference sequence). CDR3: CASTEDRTSTDTQYF. The CDR3, as DNA: TGTGCCAGTACCGAGGACAGAACTAGCACAGATACGCAGTATTTT.

This sequence joins TRBV4-3 and TRBJ2-1; 13 nucleotides agree with TRBD2. This CDR3 contains 16 residues. The J segment lost 4 bases and the V segment lost 3 bases, leaving 3 bases of the junction unmatched. Germline V CDR1 and CDR2: LGHNA, YSLEER. CDR3: CASSQELAGGYNEQFF. CDR3 bases: TGCGCCAGCAGCCAGGAACTAGCGGGGGGGTACAATGAGCAGTTCTTC.

The rearrangement joins TRBV2 to TRBJ1-2, with TRBD1 matching over 9 bases. Trimming removed 7 bases from V and 5 bases from J; junction bases left unmatched: 8. The CDR3 loop spans 14 amino acids. In germline, CDR1 is SNHLY, CDR2 FYNNEI. The chain's CDR3 is CASTPGQGSYGYTF. The CDR3 DNA follows: TGTGCCAGCACCCCGGGACAGGGCTCTTATGGCTACACCTTC.

The chain uses TRBV19 and TRBJ2-2, with 8 bases fitting TRBD2. With 7 bases clipped from V and 6 bases from J, the junction kept 13 bases outside the gene matches. Germline lookup yields CDR1 LNHDA and CDR2 SQIVND (reference sequence). This CDR3 has 16 amino acids. Here the CDR3 DNA reads TGTGCCAGTATCGGGAACGGGGGGGCACACCCCGGGGAGCTGTTTTTT. This encodes CASIGNGGAHPGELFF.

This clone showed up just once. The V and J genes are TRBV11-2 and TRBJ2-1, with 15 bases matching TRBD2. There are 16 residues in the CDR3. CDR1 and CDR2 (germline): SGHAT, FQNNGV. Losses at the gene ends were 4 bases for V and 6 bases for J; bases not matched to a gene: 4. CDR3 region: CASSSRTSGRVNEQFF. The CDR3 nucleotides are TGTGCCAGCAGCTCACGGACTAGCGGGAGGGTCAATGAGCAGTTCTTC.

The chain recombines TRBV18 with TRBJ1-3, with D unresolved. The V and J ends lost 0 bases and 4 bases respectively, with 16 bases between them. Germline V CDR1 and CDR2: KGHSH, LQKENI. This CDR3 has 17 amino acids. CDR3 loop: CASSPPTGRASGNTIYF. CDR3 DNA sequence: TGTGCCAGCTCACCACCCACCGGGAGGGCATCAGGAAACACCATATATTTT.

This clone was seen only once. The gene calls are TRBV7-9 and TRBJ1-2, with 9 bases aligning to TRBD1. The CDR3 has 17 residues. Germline assignment: CDR1 SEHNR and CDR2 FQNEAQ (reference sequence). Trimming at V came to 6 bases and at J to 2 bases, leaving 13 bases not matched to a gene. Written as DNA, the CDR3 is TGTGCCAGCAGTGAAATCCCAGGGGACAGGGACAACTATGGCTACACCTTC. Translating gives CASSEIPGDRDNYGYTF.

Remarks on this clone: The CDR3 ends on some other residue instead of the conserved phenylalanine or tryptophan, so this is likely a read error. It is unclear where the CDR3 begins or ends on the DNA, so no DNA is shown, and the CDR3 is as TCRdb lists it. The chain carries TRBV7-8 and TRBJ2-7; the listed D gene, TRBD1, was not tested against the DNA. Both ends counted, the CDR3 spans 15 residues. Germline CDR1 SGHVS, CDR2 FQNEAQ. CDR3 amino acids: CASSPNSIYDRVEFS.

This clone has just one count. The V gene is TRBV27, the J gene TRBJ1-1; tentative D call: TRBD1 (6 bases). The ends were cut back, 7 bases at V and 5 bases at J, with 17 bases in the middle. The germline V gene has CDR1 MNHEY and CDR2 SMNVEV (reference sequence). CDR3 length equals 14 residues. The CDR3 bases are TGTGCCAGCACCTACATGTGGGGGCTTACTGAAGCTTTCTTT. It translates to CASTYMWGLTEAFF.

CDR3 sequence reads: CASSPGGQETQYF. The CDR3 nucleotides read TGTGCCAGCAGCCCGGGAGGCCAAGAGACCCAGTACTTC. The V gene is TRBV7-6, the J gene TRBJ2-5; TRBD2 agrees at 7 bases. This CDR3 comprises 13 residues. Unmatched junction bases numbered 1, after V lost 5 bases and J lost 1 base. The germline V gene encodes CDR1 SGHVS and CDR2 FNYEAQ. Variable domain in full (rest from reference TRBV7-6 and TRBJ2-5): GAGVSQSPRYKVTKRGQDVALRCDPISGHVSLYWYRQALGQGPEFLTYFNYEAQQDKSGLPNDRFSAERPEGSISTLTIQRTEQRDSAMYRCASSPGGQETQYFGPGTRLLVL.

This clone was observed a single time. The rearrangement joins TRBV24-1 to TRBJ2-5, with TRBD1 identical over 9 bases. V was clipped by 3 bases and J by 5 bases; unmatched bases: 6. Per the germline V gene, CDR1 is KGHDR and CDR2 is SFDVKD. The CDR3 is 15 residues long. CDR3 bases: TGTGCCACCAGTGATACTCGACAGGGGGGGGAGACCCAGTACTTC. Encoded protein: CATSDTRQGGETQYF.

This chain uses TRBV5-6 with TRBJ2-1, with D possibly matching TRBD2 (6 bases). CDR1 and CDR2 (germline): SGHDT, YYEEEE. The CDR3 extends over 15 amino acids. The V gene lost 6 bases and the J gene lost 8 bases, with 21 bases spanning the gap. The DNA for the CDR3 is TGTGCCAGCACCCTCCTGCGGGGAATTAGCGATGAGCAGTTCTTC. It specifies CASTLLRGISDEQFF.

The chain is built from TRBV29-1 and TRBJ2-2, with 7 bases that match TRBD2. Per the germline V gene, CDR1 is SQVTM and CDR2 is ANQGSEA. The CDR3 covers 13 residues. V shed 5 bases, J shed 5 bases, and the junction held 5 bases outside the gene matches. The CDR3 bases are TGCAGCGTTAGGCTAGCGGCTACCGGGGAGCTGTTTTTT. Translation: CSVRLAATGELFF.

The chain joins TRBV15 to TRBJ2-7; the match to TRBD1 covers 12 bases. The CDR3 is 17 amino acids. The J segment lost 6 bases and the V segment lost 5 bases, leaving 14 bases of the junction unmatched. Germline lookup yields CDR1 LNHNV and CDR2 YYDKDF (reference sequence). The CDR3 sequence: CATSAKNPGTGGLEQYV. CDR3 DNA sequence: TGTGCCACCAGCGCCAAGAACCCCGGGACAGGGGGCCTCGAGCAGTACGTC.

The chain uses TRBV29-1 and TRBJ1-1; D is possibly TRBD1 (6 bases). The V end lost 8 bases, the J end lost 4 bases, and 14 bases lay between the germline ends. CDR3 length equals 12 residues. Per the germline V gene, CDR1 is SQVTM and CDR2 is ANQGSEA. The CDR3 region has the DNA TGCAGCCTAGCGGGGGGGCTCACTGAAGCTTTCTTT. This encodes CSLAGGLTEAFF. Filled out from reference TRBV29-1 and TRBJ1-1, the complete variable domain reads SAVISQKPSRDICQRGTSLTIQCQVDSQVTMMFWYRQQPGQSLTLIATANQGSEATYESGFVIDKFPISRPNLTFSTLTVSNMSPEDSSIYLCSLAGGLTEAFFGQGTRLTVV.